These T cell receptor beta chains were read from a single sample in a study of CXCR3-negative and CXCR3-positive naive CD8 T cells. TCRdb processed the 5' RACE reads again and assigns one entry to each CDR3 protein, with no DNA. Its clone listing holds approximately 88,000 distinct CDR3 sequences. The material sequenced was naive CXCR3+ CD8+ T cells from blood. These receptors originate from a human donor in good health. Some clones in this sample may be carry-over from other donors' samples. Each CDR3 is given with its conserved first and last residue.

cdr3_length	v_call	j_call	cdr3_aa
13	TRBV29-1	TRBJ1-1	CSVSQGDWTEAFF
15	TRBV28	TRBJ2-2	CASSLNRLNTGELFF
15	TRBV29-1	TRBJ2-5	CSVDRLAGEGETQYF
13	TRBV12-3/TRBV12-4	TRBJ2-7	CASSFQSSYEQYF
17	TRBV28	TRBJ2-7	CASSFPSYGQGAWEQYF
13	TRBV21-1	TRBJ2-5	CASTLDIQETQYF
16	TRBV28	TRBJ2-1	CASSSALGQAVDEQFF
15	TRBV4-1	TRBJ1-1	CASSQGANGDTEAFF
14	TRBV7-9	TRBJ2-5	CASSLGGVRETQYF
15	TRBV19	TRBJ2-2	CASSITGGGTGELFF
14	TRBV3-1	TRBJ1-1	CASSQGGGDTEAFF
15	TRBV7-9	TRBJ2-2	CASTKTVTNTGELFF
12	TRBV20-1	TRBJ2-1	CSARGYGLEQFF
14	TRBV6-1	TRBJ1-1	CASSIQEPNTEAFF
14	TRBV30	TRBJ2-5	CAWGRYSGSETQYF
15	TRBV7-9	TRBJ2-3	CASSRRQGGGDTQYF